This TCR beta chain was sequenced for a study of early T cells in non-severe SARS-CoV-2 infection. Findings of the study overall: Sequences matched to VDJdb favored anti-spike CD8 responses, while private and CD4 specificities were missed.

Of note for this clonotype: Its antigen is not known.

CDR1 is KGHSH, CDR2 LQKENI, per germline. The CDR3 loop spans 13 amino acids. V was clipped by 4 bases and J by 0 bases, with 5 bases between them. Individual cDNA molecules each received unique molecular identifiers attached to them. TCRdb called the 5' RACE reads again in MiXCR, with one record for every CDR3 protein. This sample has some 78,000 distinct CDR3 sequences, with 13% found just once. Sequencing input: whole blood. This sequence was found in an adult who was a healthcare worker with PCR-confirmed SARS-CoV-2 infection or an uninfected control (not recorded which). The chain couples TRBV18 to TRBJ2-3, with D unclear. This chain's CDR3 is CASSHGSTDTQYF. The CDR3 region has the DNA TGTGCCAGCTCACACGGGAGCACAGATACGCAGTATTTT. The full variable domain, with the rest looked up from reference TRBV18 and TRBJ2-3, is NAGVMQNPRHLVRRRGQEARLRCSPMKGHSHVYWYRQLPEEGLKFMVYLQKENIIDESGMPKERFSAEFPKEGPSILRIQQVVRGDSAAYFCASSHGSTDTQYFGPGTRLTVL.